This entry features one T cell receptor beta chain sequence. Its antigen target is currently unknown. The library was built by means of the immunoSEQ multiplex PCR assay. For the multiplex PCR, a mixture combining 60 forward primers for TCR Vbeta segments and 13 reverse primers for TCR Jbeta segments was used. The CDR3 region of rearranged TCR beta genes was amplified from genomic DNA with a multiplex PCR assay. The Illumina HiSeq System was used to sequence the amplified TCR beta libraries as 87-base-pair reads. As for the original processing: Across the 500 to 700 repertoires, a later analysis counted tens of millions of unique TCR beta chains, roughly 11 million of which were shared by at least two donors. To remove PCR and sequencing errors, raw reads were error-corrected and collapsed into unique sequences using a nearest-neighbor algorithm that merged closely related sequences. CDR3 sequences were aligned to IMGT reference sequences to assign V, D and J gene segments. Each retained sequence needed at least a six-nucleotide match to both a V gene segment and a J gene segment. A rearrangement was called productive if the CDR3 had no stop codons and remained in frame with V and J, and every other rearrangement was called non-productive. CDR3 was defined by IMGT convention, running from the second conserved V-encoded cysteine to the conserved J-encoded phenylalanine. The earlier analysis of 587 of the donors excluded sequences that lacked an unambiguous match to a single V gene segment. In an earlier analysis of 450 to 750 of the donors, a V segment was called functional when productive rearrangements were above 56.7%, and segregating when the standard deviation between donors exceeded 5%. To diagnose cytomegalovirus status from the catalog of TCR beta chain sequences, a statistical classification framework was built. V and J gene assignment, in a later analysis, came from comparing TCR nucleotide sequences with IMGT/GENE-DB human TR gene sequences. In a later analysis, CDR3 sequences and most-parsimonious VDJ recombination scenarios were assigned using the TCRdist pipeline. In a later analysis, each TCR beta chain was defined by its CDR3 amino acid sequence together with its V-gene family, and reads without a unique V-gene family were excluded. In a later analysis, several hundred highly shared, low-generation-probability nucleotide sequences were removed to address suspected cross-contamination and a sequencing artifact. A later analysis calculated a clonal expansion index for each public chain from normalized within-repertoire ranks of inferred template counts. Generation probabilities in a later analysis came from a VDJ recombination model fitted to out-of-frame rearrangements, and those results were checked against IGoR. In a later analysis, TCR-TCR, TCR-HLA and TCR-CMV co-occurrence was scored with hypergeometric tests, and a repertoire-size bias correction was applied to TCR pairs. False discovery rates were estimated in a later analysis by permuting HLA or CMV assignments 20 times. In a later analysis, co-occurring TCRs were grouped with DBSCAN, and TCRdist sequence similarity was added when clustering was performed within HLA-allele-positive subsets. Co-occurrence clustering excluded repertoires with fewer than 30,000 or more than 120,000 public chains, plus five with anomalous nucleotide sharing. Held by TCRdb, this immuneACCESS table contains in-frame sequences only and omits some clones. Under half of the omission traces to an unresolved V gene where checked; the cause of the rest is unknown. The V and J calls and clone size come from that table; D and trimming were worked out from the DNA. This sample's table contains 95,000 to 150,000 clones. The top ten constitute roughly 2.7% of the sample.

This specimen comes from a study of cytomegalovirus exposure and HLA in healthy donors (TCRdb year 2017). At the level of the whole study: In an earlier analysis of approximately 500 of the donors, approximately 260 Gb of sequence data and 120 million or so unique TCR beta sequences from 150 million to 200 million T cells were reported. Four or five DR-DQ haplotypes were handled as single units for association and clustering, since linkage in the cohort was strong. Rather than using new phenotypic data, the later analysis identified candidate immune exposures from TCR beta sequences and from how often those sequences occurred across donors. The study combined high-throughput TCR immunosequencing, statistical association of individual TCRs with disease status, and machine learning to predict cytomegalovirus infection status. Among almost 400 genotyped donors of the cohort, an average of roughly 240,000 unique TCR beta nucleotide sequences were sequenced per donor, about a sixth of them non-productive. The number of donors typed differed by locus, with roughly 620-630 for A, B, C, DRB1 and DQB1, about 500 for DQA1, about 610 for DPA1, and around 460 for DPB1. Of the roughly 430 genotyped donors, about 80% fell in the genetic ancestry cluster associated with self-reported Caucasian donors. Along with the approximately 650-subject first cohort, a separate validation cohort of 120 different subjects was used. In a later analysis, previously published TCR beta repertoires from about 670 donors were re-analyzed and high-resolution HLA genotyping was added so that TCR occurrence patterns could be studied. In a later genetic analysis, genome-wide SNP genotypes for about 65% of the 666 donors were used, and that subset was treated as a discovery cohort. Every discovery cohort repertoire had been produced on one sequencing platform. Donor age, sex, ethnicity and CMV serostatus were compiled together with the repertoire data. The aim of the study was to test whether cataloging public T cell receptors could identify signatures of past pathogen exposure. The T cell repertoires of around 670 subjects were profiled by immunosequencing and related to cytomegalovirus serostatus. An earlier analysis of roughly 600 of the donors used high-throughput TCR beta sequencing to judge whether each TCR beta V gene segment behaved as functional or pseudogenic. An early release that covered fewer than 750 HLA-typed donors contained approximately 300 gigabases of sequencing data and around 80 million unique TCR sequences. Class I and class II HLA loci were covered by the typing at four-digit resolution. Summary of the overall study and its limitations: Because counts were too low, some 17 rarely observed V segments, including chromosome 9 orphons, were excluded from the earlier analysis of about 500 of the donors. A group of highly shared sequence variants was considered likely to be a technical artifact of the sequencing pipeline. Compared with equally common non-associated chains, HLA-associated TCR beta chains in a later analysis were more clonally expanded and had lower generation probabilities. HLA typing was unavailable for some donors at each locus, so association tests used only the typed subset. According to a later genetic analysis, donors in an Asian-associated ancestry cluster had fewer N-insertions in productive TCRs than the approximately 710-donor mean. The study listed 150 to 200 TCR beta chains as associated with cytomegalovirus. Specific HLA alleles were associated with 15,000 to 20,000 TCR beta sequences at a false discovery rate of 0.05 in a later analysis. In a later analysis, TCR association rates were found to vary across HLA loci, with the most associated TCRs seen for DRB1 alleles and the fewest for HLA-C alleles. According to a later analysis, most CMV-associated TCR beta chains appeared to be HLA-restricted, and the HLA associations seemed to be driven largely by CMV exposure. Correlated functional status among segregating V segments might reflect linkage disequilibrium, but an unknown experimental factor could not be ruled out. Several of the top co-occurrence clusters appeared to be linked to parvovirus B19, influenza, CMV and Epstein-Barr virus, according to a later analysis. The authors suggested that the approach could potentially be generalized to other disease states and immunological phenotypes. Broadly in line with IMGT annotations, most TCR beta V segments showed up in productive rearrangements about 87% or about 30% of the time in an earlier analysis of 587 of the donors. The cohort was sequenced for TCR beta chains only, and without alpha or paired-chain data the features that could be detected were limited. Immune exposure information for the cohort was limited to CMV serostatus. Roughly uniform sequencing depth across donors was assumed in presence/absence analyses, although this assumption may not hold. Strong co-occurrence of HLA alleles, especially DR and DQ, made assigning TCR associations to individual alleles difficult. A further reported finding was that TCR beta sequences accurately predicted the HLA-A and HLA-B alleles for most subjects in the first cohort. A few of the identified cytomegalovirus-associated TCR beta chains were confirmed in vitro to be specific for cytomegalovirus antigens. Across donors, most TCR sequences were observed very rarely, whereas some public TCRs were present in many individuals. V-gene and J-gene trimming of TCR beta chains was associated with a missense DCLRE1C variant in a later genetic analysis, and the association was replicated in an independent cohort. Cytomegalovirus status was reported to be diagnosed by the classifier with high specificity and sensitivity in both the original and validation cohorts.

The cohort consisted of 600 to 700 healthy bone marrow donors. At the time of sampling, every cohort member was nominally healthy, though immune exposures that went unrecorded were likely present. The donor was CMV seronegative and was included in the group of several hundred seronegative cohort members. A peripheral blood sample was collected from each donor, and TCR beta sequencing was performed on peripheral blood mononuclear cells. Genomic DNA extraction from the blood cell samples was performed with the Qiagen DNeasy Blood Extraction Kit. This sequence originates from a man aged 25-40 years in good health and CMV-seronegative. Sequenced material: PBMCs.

At the DNA level, the sequence is TGTGCCTGGAGGGGGGGGTACTCCTACGAGCAGTACTTC. This codes for CAWRGGYSYEQYF. Rearrangement joined TRBV30 to TRBJ2-7; 7 central bases correspond to TRBD2. CDR1 is given as GTSNPN and CDR2 as SVGIG, both from the germline V gene (reference sequence). Trimming accounts for 3 bases at V and 0 bases at J, while the number of junction bases matched to no gene is 2. From its cysteine to its phenylalanine, the CDR3 spans 13 amino acids. The read is trimmed to its CDR3 DNA, 39 bases read in frame from base 1.